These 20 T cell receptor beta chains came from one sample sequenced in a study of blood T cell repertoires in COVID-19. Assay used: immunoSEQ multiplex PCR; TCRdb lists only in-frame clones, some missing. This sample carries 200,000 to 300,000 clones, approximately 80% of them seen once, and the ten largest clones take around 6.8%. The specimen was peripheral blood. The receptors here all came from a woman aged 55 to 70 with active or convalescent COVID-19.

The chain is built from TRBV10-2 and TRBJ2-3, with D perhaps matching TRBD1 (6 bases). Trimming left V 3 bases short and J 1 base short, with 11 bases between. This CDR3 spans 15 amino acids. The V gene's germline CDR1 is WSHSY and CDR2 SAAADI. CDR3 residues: CASSDRDTRTDTQYF. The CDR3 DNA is TGCGCCAGCAGTGACCGGGACACCCGCACAGATACGCAGTATTTT.

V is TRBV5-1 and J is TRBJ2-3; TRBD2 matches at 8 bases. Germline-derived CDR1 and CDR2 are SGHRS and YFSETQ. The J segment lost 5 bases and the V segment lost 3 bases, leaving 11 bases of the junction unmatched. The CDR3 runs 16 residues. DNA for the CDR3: TGCGCCAGCAGCTGGACTAGCCCTGGGAGGGAAGATACGCAGTATTTT. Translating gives CASSWTSPGREDTQYF.

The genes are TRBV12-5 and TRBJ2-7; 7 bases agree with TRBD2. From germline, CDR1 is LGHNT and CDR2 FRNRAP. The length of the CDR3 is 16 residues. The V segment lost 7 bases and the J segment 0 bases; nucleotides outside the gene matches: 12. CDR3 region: CASVRCGGGDSYEQYV. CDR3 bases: TGTGCTAGTGTCCGGTGTGGGGGAGGGGACTCCTACGAGCAGTACGTC.

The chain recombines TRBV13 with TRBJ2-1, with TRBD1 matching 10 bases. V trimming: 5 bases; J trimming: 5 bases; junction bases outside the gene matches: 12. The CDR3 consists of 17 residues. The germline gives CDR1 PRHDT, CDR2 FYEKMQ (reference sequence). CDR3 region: CASSPPHDRGQHNEQFF. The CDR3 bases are TGTGCCAGCAGCCCTCCTCACGACAGGGGGCAACACAATGAGCAGTTCTTC.

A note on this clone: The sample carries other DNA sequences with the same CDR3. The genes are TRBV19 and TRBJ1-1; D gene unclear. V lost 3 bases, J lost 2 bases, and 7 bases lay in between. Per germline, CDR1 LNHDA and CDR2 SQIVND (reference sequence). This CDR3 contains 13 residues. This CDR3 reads CASSIGRNTEAFF. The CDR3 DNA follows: TGTGCCAGTAGTATTGGCCGTAACACTGAAGCTTTCTTT.

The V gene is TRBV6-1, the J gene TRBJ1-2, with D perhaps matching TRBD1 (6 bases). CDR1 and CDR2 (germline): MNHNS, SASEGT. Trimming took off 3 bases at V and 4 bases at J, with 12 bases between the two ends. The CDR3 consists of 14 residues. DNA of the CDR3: TGTGCCAGCAGTGACGACAGGAAGATCTATGGCTACACCTTC. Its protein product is CASSDDRKIYGYTF.

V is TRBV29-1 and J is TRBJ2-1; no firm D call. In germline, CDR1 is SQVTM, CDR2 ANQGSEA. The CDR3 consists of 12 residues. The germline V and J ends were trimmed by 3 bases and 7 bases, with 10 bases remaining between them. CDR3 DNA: TGCAGCGTTGAGGCTAGTCTGAATGAGCAGTTCTTC. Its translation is CSVEASLNEQFF.

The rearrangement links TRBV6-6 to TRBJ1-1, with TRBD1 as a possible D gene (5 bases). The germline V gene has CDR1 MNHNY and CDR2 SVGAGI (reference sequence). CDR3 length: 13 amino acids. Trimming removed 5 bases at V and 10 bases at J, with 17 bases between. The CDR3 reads CASSTLRGVGAFF. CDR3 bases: TGTGCCAGCAGTACCCTCCGGGGGGTCGGAGCTTTCTTT.

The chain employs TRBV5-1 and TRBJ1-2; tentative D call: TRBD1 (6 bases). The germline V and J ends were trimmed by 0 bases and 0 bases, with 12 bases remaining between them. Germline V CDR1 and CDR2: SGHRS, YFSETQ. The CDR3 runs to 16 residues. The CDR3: CASSLGGGQANYGYTF. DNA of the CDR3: TGCGCCAGCAGCTTGGGTGGGGGCCAAGCTAACTATGGCTACACCTTC.

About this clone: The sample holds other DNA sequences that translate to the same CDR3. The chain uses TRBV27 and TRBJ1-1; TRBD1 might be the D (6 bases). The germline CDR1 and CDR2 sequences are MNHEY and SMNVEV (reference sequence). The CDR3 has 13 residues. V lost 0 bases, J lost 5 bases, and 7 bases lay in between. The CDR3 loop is CASSLSQGTEAFF. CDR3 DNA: TGTGCCAGCAGTTTATCCCAGGGGACTGAAGCTTTCTTT.

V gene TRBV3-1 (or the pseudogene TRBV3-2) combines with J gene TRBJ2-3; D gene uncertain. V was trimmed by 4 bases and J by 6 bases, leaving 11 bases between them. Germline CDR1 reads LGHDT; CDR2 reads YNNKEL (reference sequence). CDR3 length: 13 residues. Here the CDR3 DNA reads TGTGCCAGCAGCCCCCCGCCCGGGGATACGCAGTATTTT. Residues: CASSPPPGDTQYF.

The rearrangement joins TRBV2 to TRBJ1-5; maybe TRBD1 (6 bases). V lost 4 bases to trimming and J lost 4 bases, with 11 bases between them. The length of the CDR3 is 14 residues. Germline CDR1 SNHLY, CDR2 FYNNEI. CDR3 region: CASSVEQGNQPQHF. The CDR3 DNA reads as TGTGCCAGCAGTGTTGAACAGGGTAATCAGCCCCAGCATTTT.

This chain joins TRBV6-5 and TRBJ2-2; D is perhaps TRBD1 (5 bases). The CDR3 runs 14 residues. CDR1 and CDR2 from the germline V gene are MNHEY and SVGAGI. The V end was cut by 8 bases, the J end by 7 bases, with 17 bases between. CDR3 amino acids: CASSLRRDVGELFF. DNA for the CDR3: TGTGCCAGCTCCCTGCGCAGGGATGTCGGGGAGCTGTTTTTT.

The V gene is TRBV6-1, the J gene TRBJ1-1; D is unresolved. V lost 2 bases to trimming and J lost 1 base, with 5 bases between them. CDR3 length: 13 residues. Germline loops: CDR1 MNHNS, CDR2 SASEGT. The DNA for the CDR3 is TGTGCCAGCAGTGAAAGCGGGAACACTGAAGCTTTCTTT. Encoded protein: CASSESGNTEAFF.

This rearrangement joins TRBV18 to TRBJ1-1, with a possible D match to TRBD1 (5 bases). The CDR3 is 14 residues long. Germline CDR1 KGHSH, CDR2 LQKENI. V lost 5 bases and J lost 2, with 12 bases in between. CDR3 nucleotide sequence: TGTGCCAGCTCATCGACAGCCCAAAACACTGAAGCTTTCTTT. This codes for CASSSTAQNTEAFF.

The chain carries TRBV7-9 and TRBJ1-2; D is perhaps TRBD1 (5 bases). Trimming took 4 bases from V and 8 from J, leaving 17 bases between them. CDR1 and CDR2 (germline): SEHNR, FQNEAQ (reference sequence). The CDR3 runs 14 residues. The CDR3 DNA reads TGTGCCAGCAGCTCCCGGGGGGAAAGTAGCGGCTACACCTTC. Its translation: CASSSRGESSGYTF. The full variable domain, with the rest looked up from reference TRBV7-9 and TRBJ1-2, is DTGVSQNPRHKITKRGQNVTFRCDPISEHNRLYWYRQTLGQGPEFLTYFQNEAQLEKSRLLSDRFSAERPKGSFSTLEIQRTEQGDSAMYLCASSSRGESSGYTFGSGTRLTVV.

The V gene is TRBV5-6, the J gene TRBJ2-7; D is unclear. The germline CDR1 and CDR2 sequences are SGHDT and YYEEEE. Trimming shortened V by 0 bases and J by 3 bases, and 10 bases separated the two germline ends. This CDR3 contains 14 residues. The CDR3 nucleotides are TGTGCCAGCAGCTTGGGTGTCAGGTTCTACGAGCAGTACTTC. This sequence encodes CASSLGVRFYEQYF.

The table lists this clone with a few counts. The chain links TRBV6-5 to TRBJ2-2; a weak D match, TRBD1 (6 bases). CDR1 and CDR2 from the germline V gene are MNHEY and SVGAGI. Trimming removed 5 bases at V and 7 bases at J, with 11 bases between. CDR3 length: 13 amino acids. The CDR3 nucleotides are TGTGCCAGCAGTCAGGGGTACGGCGGGGAGCTGTTTTTT. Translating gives CASSQGYGGELFF.

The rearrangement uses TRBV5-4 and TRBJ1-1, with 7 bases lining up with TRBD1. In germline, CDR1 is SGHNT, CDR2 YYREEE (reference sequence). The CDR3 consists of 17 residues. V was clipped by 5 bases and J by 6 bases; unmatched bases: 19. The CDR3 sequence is CASSPSGGTAARPEAFF. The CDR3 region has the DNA TGTGCCAGCAGTCCGTCAGGGGGAACGGCTGCTCGCCCTGAAGCTTTCTTT.

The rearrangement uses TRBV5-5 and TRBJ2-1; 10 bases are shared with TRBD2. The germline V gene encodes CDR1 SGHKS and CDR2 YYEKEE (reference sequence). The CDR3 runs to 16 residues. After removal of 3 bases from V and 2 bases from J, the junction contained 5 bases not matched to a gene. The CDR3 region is CASSSIAGGTYNEQFF. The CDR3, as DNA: TGTGCCAGCAGCTCAATAGCGGGGGGCACCTACAATGAGCAGTTCTTC.